This T cell receptor (beta chain) emerged from a study of OX40 agonist ivuxolimab in advanced cancers. The CDR3 length is 12 residues. CDR1 is SGHTA and CDR2 is FQGNSA in the germline V gene. Unmatched junction bases numbered 8, after V lost 5 bases and J lost 14 bases. TCRdb's copy holds only in-frame clones and misses some; the assay was immunoSEQ multiplex PCR. The sample carries approximately 100,000 clones, less than 95% recorded once. The source was CD4+ or CD8+ T cells sorted from blood, collected in a trial of the OX40 agonist ivuxolimab. The genes are TRBV7-2 and TRBJ2-1, with 8 bases lining up with TRBD1. The receptor was isolated from an adult with an advanced solid tumor such as melanoma, head and neck, liver or kidney cancer. CDR3 sequence reads: CASSRGQGNEFF. The CDR3 DNA sequence: TGTGCCAGCAGCAGAGGACAGGGAAACGAGTTCTTC.